The 5 T cell receptor beta chains listed next were all sequenced from one sample in a study of T cells after posttransplantation cyclophosphamide. The method was immunoSEQ multiplex PCR; TCRdb's version includes in-frame clones alone and lacks a portion of them. The repertoire has around 3,500 clones, about 80% of them found once; the top ten carry roughly 22%. Sequenced material: CD8+ T cells sorted from bone marrow. These receptor sequences come from a woman aged 60 to 75 in good health, CMV-negative, and a related stem cell transplant donor.

The gene calls are TRBV11-2 and TRBJ1-4, with D unresolved. CDR1 is SGHAT, CDR2 FQNNGV, per germline. The CDR3 spans 14 residues. Trimming stripped 3 bases from V and 3 bases from J, with 8 bases between. The CDR3 DNA reads TGTGCCAGCAGCTTCAGTTTTTCTAATGAAAAACTGTTTTTT. Its translation is CASSFSFSNEKLFF.

The rearrangement joins TRBV29-1 to TRBJ2-7, with D perhaps matching TRBD2 (6 bases). V lost 2 bases, J lost 3 bases, and 8 bases lay in between. Germline V gene lookup returns CDR1 SQVTM and CDR2 ANQGSEA. The CDR3 runs to 12 residues. CDR3 residues: CSVESSDYEQYF. The CDR3 DNA sequence: TGCAGCGTTGAATCTAGCGACTACGAGCAGTACTTC.

This chain joins TRBV6-6 and TRBJ1-5, with a tentative D call TRBD1 (5 bases). The CDR3 is 14 residues long. CDR1 is MNHNY, CDR2 SVGAGI, per germline (reference sequence). Trimming pared 4 bases from V and 0 bases from J, leaving 7 bases between. CDR3 sequence reads: CASSWDFSNQPQHF. The DNA for the CDR3 is TGTGCCAGCAGTTGGGACTTTAGCAATCAGCCCCAGCATTTT.

This clone was counted only a few times. J is TRBJ2-3 and V is TRBV19; D uncertain. The germline V gene encodes CDR1 LNHDA and CDR2 SQIVND (reference sequence). Trimming pared 2 bases from V and 2 bases from J, leaving 11 bases between. The CDR3 totals 15 residues. The CDR3 nucleotides read TGTGCCAGTAGTATAACTCCGGGTCCCACAGATACGCAGTATTTT. It codes for CASSITPGPTDTQYF.

This clone appeared once. This rearrangement joins TRBV7-2 to TRBJ2-7, with TRBD1 identical over 7 bases. V trimming: 2 bases; J trimming: 2 bases; junction bases outside the gene matches: 3. The germline V gene encodes CDR1 SGHTA and CDR2 FQGNSA. This CDR3 comprises 14 residues. The CDR3 sequence is CASSLSQGAYEQYF. DNA of the CDR3: TGTGCCAGCAGCTTAAGTCAGGGGGCCTACGAGCAGTACTTC.